Following are 8 T cell receptor beta chains from one sample sequenced in a study of post-analysis software for immune sequencing data. Findings of the study overall: Patients had higher frequencies than controls of about 5 TRBV segments, including TRBV5-6, TRBV5-1 and TRBV20-1.

What these receptors recognize is not known. Tagging with unique molecular identifiers was a feature of the TCR beta cDNA libraries. MiXCR was run by TCRdb on the PCR reads, yielding one entry per CDR3 protein. The sample includes 700,000 to 900,000 distinct CDR3 sequences, about 45% seen only once; the top ten take just under 5%. The sample consisted of blood. The receptors derive from a girl aged 5-17 years with multiple sclerosis.

The rearrangement joins TRBV6-5 to TRBJ2-1; D is undetermined. The length of the CDR3 is 10 residues. The germline V and J ends were trimmed by 8 bases and 14 bases, with 13 bases remaining between them. Germline V gene sequence: CDR1 MNHEY, CDR2 SVGAGI. The CDR3 nucleotides read TGTGCCAGCGGGTTCCGTCAGGAGTTCTTC. Amino acids: CASGFRQEFF.

The chain recombines TRBV6-6 with TRBJ2-3, with D hard to call. CDR3 size: 12 residues. Germline V gives CDR1 MNHNY, CDR2 SVGAGI (reference sequence). V lost 8 bases to trimming and J lost 4 bases, with 10 bases between them. CDR3 DNA sequence: TGTGCCAGCTTTCGGGTCGCAGATACGCAGTATTTT. Protein sequence: CASFRVADTQYF.

The chain combines TRBV20-1 with TRBJ2-7; D not resolved. Judging by the DNA end, TRBJ2-5 fits better; the J call may be wrong. The length of the CDR3 is 13 residues. Germline V gene data show CDR1 as DFQATT and CDR2 as SNEGSKA (reference sequence). CDR3 sequence reads: CSVRRVGGETQYF. The CDR3 DNA is TGCAGTGTACGTAGAGTTGGCGGCGAGACCCAGTACTTC.

This clonotype was detected only a few times. J is TRBJ2-1 and V is TRBV29-1; a weak D match, TRBD1 (5 bases). The CDR3 contains 10 residues. Trimming took off 7 bases at V and 9 bases at J, with 10 bases between the two ends. Per germline, CDR1 SQVTM and CDR2 ANQGSEA. DNA of the CDR3: TGCAGCGCCTCCAGGGTTGAGCAGTTCTTC. Translated, it gives CSASRVEQFF.

This clonotype turned up a few times. The V call is TRBV25-1, the J call TRBJ1-1; D may be TRBD1 (5 bases). The CDR3 contains 18 residues. The germline V gene encodes CDR1 MGHDK and CDR2 SYGVNS. V was pared by 6 bases and J by 1 base, with 24 bases between. CDR3 bases: TGTGCCAGCAGCAACTCCCGAGGGGTTAGGGTGGGGAACACTGAAGCTTTCTTT. Protein sequence: CASSNSRGVRVGNTEAFF.

This clonotype was recorded a few times. The V and J genes are TRBV4-2 and TRBJ1-1, with no clear D. The CDR3 has 14 amino acids. Germline CDR1 is LGHNA and CDR2 is YNFKEQ. The V end lost 1 base, the J end lost 9 bases, and 15 bases lay between the germline ends. The CDR3 region has the DNA TGTGCCAGCAGCCAAGGTCAAGCAGCGAGGAAAGCTTTCTTT. Translated, it gives CASSQGQAARKAFF.

Points on this clonotype: One junction end does not reproduce the germline sequence, and a read error may be involved. V and J are TRBV9 and TRBJ1-2; no definite D call. The CDR3 has 13 amino acids. CDR1 SGDLS and CDR2 YYNGEE come from the germline V gene. Here the CDR3 DNA reads TGTGCCAGCAGCGTAGGAATGAGCTATGGTTACACCTTC. As protein: CASSVGMSYGYTF.

The chain is built from TRBV29-1 and TRBJ2-7, with 7 positions matching TRBD1. Germline V gene lookup returns CDR1 SQVTM and CDR2 ANQGSEA. CDR3 size: 14 residues. Unmatched junction bases numbered 4, after V lost 0 bases and J lost 2 bases. DNA for the CDR3: TGCAGCGTTGAAGACGACAGGGAAACCTACGAGCAGTACTTC. Translated: CSVEDDRETYEQYF.